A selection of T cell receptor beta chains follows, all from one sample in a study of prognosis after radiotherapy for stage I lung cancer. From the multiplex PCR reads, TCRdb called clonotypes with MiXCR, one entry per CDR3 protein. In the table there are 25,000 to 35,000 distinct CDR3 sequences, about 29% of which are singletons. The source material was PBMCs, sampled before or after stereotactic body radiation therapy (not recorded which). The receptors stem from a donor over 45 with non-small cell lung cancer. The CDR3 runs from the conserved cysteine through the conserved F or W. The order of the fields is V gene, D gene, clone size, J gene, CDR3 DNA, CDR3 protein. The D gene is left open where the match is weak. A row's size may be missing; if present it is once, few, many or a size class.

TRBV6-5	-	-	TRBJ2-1	TGTGCCAGCAGTTCGAGGGGGTCCGACAATGGGCAGTTCTTC	CASSSRGSDNGQFF
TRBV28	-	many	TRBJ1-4	TGTGCCAGCAGTTATATCAGTTGGCAGGATACTACTAATGAAAAACTGTTTTTT	CASSYISWQDTTNEKLFF
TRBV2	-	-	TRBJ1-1	TGTGCCAGCAGTTCCTGGACGGGGAGTATGAACACTGAAGCTCTCTTT	CASSSWTGSMNTEALF
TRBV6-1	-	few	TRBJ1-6	TGTGCCAGCAGTGAAACGGGGACCGGGGATTCACCCCTCCACTTT	CASSETGTGDSPLHF
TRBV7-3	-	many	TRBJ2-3	TGTGCCAGCAGCCAGGGGTCAGATACGCAGTATTTT	CASSQGSDTQYF
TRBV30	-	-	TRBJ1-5	TGTGCCTGGAGTGGGGGCCCGAATCAGCCCCAGCATTTT	CAWSGGPNQPQHF
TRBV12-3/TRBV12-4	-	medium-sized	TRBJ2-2	TGTGCCAGCAGCCCAGACACCGGGGAGCTGTTTTTT	CASSPDTGELFF
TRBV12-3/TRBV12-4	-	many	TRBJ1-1	TGTGCCAGCAGTTTAGTAATGTGGGGGGAAGCTTTCTTT	CASSLVMWGEAFF
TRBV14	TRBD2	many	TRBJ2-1	TGTGCCAGCAGCCAAGAACTAGCGACGGGGGGCAATGAGCAGTTCTTC	CASSQELATGGNEQFF
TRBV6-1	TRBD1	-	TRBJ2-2	TGTGCCAGCAGTCTACGACAGGGCCCCTGGGAGCTGTTTTTT	CASSLRQGPWELFF
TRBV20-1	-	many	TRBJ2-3	TGCAGTGCTACAGGGGGAGGAAGCACAGATACGCAGTATTTT	CSATGGGSTDTQYF
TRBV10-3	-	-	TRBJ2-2	TGTGCCATCAGAGTTCAGGTCGGGGAGCTGTTTTTT	CAIRVQVGELFF
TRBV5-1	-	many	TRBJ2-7	TGCGCCAGCAGCTTGTCGGGGGACAGATACTACGAGCAGTACTTC	CASSLSGDRYYEQYF
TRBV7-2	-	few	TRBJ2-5	TGTGCCAGCAGCTTATCGGGGGCGATACAAGAGACCCAGTACTTC	CASSLSGAIQETQYF
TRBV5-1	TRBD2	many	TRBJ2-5	TGTGCCAGCAGTTTAGCGGGAGGTCAAGAGACCCAGTACTTC	CASSLAGGQETQYF
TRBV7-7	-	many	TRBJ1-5	TGTGCCAGCACCACGGAGGGGAATAGCAATCAGCCCCAGCATTTT	CASTTEGNSNQPQHF
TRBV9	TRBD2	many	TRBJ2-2	TGTGCCAGCAGTCGTAGCGGGGCCACCGGGGAGCTGTTTTTT	CASSRSGATGELFF
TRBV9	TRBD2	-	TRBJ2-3	TGTGCCAGCAGCGTAGGCTCTAGCGGTATGACAGATACGCAGTATTTT	CASSVGSSGMTDTQYF
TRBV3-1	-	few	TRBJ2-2	TGTGCCAGCAGCCTCCGGTCTCGGAACACCGGGGAGCTGTTTTTT	CASSLRSRNTGELFF
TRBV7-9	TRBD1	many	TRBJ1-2	TGTGCCAGCAGCCGGACAGGGAGCAATGGCTACACCTTC	CASSRTGSNGYTF
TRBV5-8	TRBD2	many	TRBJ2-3	TGTGCCAGCAGCTATGGACTAGCGGGAGGGTCTAGCACAGATACGCAGTATTTT	CASSYGLAGGSSTDTQYF
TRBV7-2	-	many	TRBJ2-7	TGTGCCAGCAGCTTGGGCCGGTCCTACGAGCAGTACTTC	CASSLGRSYEQYF
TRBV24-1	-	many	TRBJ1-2	TGTGCCAGGATGACAGGCCCTCGGGGTGGCTACACCTTC	CARMTGPRGGYTF
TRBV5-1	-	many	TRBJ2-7	TGCGCCAGCAGCTTGTCCTTAAACTATGAGCAGTACTTC	CASSLSLNYEQYF
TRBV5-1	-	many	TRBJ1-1	TGCGCCAGCAGCTTGATGGCAGGGAACACTGAAGCTTTCTTT	CASSLMAGNTEAFF
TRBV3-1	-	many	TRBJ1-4	TGTGCCAGCAGCCAAGAGGGACGGATACTGTTTTTT	CASSQEGRILFF
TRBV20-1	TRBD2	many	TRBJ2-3	TGCAGTGCGCGAGCTAGCGGGAGGACAGATACGCAGTATTTT	CSARASGRTDTQYF
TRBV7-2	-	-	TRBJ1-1	TGTGCCACCAGCTTAGAGCACAGGGTTGTTCCCCCTGAAGCTTTCTTT	CATSLEHRVVPPEAFF
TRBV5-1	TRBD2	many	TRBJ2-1	TGCGCCAGCAGCTTGGGAGGGACTAGCGGGAGCCGTGAGCAGTTCTTC	CASSLGGTSGSREQFF
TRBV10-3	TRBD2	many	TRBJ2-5	TGTGCCATCAGTATGGGACTAGCGGTGTCACAAGAGACCCAGTACTTC	CAISMGLAVSQETQYF
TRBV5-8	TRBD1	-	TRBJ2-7	TGTGCCAGCAGATTGGCAGGGGGCGCTTACGAGCAATACTTC	CASRLAGGAYEQYF
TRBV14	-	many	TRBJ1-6	TGTGCCAGCCGGGGTAGGGAGTATAATTCACCCCTCCACTTT	CASRGREYNSPLHF
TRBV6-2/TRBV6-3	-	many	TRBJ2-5	TGTGCCAGCAGTTACTCCCGAAGCCAAGAGACCCAGTACTTC	CASSYSRSQETQYF
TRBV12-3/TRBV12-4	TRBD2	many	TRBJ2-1	TGTGCCAGCACCCGACTAGCGGGAGGGCGATACAATGAGCAGTTCTTC	CASTRLAGGRYNEQFF
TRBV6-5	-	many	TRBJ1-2	TGTGCCAGCAGTTACGAACAGCACTATGGCTACACCTTC	CASSYEQHYGYTF
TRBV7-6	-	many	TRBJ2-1	TGTGCCAGCAGTCAGGGGCCCAACAATGAGCAGTTCTTC	CASSQGPNNEQFF
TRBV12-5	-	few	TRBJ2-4	TGTGCTAGTGGTTTGGTACGCACGAACATTCAGTACTTC	CASGLVRTNIQYF
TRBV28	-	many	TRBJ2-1	TGTGCCAGCAGTCTTCAGGGAATCTACAATGAGCAGTTCTTC	CASSLQGIYNEQFF
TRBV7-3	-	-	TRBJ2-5	TGTGCCAGCAGCCGAGGGGGGGCCGGTGAGACCCAGTACTTC	CASSRGGAGETQYF
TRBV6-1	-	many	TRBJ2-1	TGTGCCAGCAGCCGTACAGTGGCGCTTAATGAGCAGTTCTTC	CASSRTVALNEQFF
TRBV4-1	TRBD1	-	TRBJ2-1	TGCGCCAGCAGCCAAATGGGACAGCTCAATGAGCAGTTCTTC	CASSQMGQLNEQFF
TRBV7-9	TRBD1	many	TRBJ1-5	TGTGCCAGCAGCTTGCAGGGGGATCAGCCCCAGCATTTT	CASSLQGDQPQHF
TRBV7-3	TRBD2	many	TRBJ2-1	TGTGCCAGCAGCTGGATAGCGGGAGTACCCAATGAGCAGTTCTTC	CASSWIAGVPNEQFF
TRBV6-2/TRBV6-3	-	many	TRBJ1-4	TGTGCCAGCAGCCCCCCGTATCTACAGGGCCGTAATGAAAAACTGTTTTTT	CASSPPYLQGRNEKLFF
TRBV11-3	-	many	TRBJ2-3	TGTGCCAGCAGCTTAACACGGTGGTCAGATACGCAGTATTTT	CASSLTRWSDTQYF
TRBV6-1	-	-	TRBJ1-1	TGTGCCAGCAGTGAGGGGGGCAGGGCGGGGAACACTGAAGCTTTCTTT	CASSEGGRAGNTEAFF
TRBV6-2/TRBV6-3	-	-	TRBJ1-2	TGTGCCAGCAGTTACGCCCCGTTCACCTATGGCTACACCTTC	CASSYAPFTYGYTF
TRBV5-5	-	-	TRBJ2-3	TGTGCCAGCATCTTGGCCCTATGGCCTACGCAGTATTTT	CASILALWPTQYF
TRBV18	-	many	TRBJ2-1	TGTGCCAGCTCACCAGGGCAGCACAATGAGCAGTTCTTC	CASSPGQHNEQFF
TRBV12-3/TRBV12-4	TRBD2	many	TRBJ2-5	TGTGCCAGCAGTTTGGAAGGCAGTGGAGGGACTAGCGGGCTCCAAGAGACCCAGTACTTC	CASSLEGSGGTSGLQETQYF